This T cell receptor (beta chain) was retrieved from a study of shared clonotypes between healthy human individuals (dated by TCRdb to 2020 to 2022). As for the study more broadly: The cohort comprised two women and a few men aged 18 to 49 years. Per donor, leukapheresis produced somewhere between about 0.8 and 9 billion PBMCs. To estimate repertoire size and how much clonotype sharing occurs between individuals, the study deeply sequenced the blood TCR repertoires of five healthy adults. For each donor, CD4 naive and CD4 memory were each run on three plates, CD8 naive on two plates, and CD8 memory on one plate. Libraries were prepared and TCR repertoires were sequenced by different laboratories using diverse techniques, in order to increase sequencing depth and limit assay-specific biases.

A note on this clone: Its antigen is currently not known. The record has no base qualities; no much larger clone is one base away.

For the CD8 naive samples, CD45RO-negative cells were positively selected for CCR7, yielding a CD45RA+CCR7+ population from which TemRA cells were excluded. The donors were healthy, HIV-negative adults who had no recently reported acute infections or vaccinations. Every donor was a Caucasian adult living in Nashville, Tennessee, USA. Blood was obtained by leukapheresis, after which PBMCs were separated by Ficoll-Histopaque density gradient centrifugation and cryopreserved in liquid nitrogen vapor phase. Analytical flow cytometry was used to check the purity and quantity of each magnetically sorted T cell population. Genomic DNA was isolated from each sorted fraction and quantified by UV absorbance on a Nanodrop 2000c. Using the deep immunoSEQ assay, TCR CDR3 regions were amplified from genomic DNA by multiplex PCR. For each cell subset, the extracted genomic DNA was distributed evenly across all wells of several immunoSEQ 96-well plates, and each plate served as one replicate. For sorted subsets, each replicate PCR was loaded with 200 ng genomic DNA, equivalent to about 30,000 T cell genomes. Purified libraries were measured with a Qubit 3.0 fluorometer, size-checked on a Bioanalyzer 2100, and measured again with the KAPA Library Quantification kit. A separate single-read 150-cycle Illumina NextSeq 550 flow cell was used to sequence each immunoSEQ 96-well plate. From the authors' description of their analysis: Because only junctional sequences without quality scores were contained in the immunoSEQ output, filtering matching that applied to full-length reads could not be performed. Sequences were annotated with PyIR, a Python wrapper for IgBLAST v1.9, and V/J genes and CDR3 were assigned using IMGT germline references. Reads were removed for weak V/J assignments (E-value above 1e-6), missing CDR3, stop codons, out-of-frame junctions, or ambiguous translated residues. V3J clonotypes were defined as sequences sharing an identical inferred V gene, J gene, and CDR3 amino acid sequence. To compute the percentage overlap between repertoires, the number of shared unique clonotypes was divided by the size of the smaller repertoire. Three approaches were used to assess repertoire richness: RTK rarefaction, the Chao1 estimator, and Recon v2.1 estimates of unobserved clonotypes. Generation probabilities for all TCRbeta clonotypes obtained by the gDNA method from a handful of donors were computed using OLGA. In its TCRdb copy, this immuneACCESS table keeps in-frame sequences only and misses some clones. Where compared with another copy, unresolved V genes explain less than half of these, and the others have no known cause. The V and J calls and the clone size are those of that table, but D and trimming were determined from the DNA. The sample contains about 820,000 clones, 85% to 95% of them found a single time. 24% of the sample lies in the top ten.

On the study overall, not on this receptor specifically: Sampling was limited to blood, and TCR repertoires in tissue likely differ from TCR repertoires in blood. Clonotypes shared by all four sorted-subset donors showed higher generation probabilities than non-shared clonotypes. Larger estimated clonotype richness was generally found for naive subsets than for memory subsets. Because the study included only a small number of donors, the genetic and exposure-history diversity represented was limited. Even with the large sequencing depth, rarefaction of the sorted-subset datasets indicated that sequencing was incomplete. Pairwise subsampling led to the expectation that sequencing depth would affect the degree of clonotype sharing among donors. Sharing across four donors was observed for 4.5% to 6.5% of naive CD4, 3.5% of naive CD8, about 2.3% of memory CD4, and 0.4% of memory CD8 clonotypes.

The sequence was collected from a man between 25 and 39 years old in good health. The material sequenced was naive CD8+ T cells sorted from blood. Explained via the paper, the cell subset or site label denotes: CD45RA+CCR7+.

The bases are TGCGCCAGCAGTGCGTTCCAGTTGCGAGAGACCCAGTACTTC. Translation gives CASSAFQLRETQYF. The V and J segments used are TRBV10-2 and TRBJ2-5; confidence is insufficient to name the D gene. The V and J ends are trimmed by 4 bases and 4 bases, leaving 13 bases between them. CDR1 and CDR2, looked up from the germline V gene, are WSHSY and SAAADI. The CDR3 runs 14 residues from the cysteine to the phenylalanine. Here the CDR3 DNA is all that survives: 42 bases in frame from base 1.